The rows below give T cell receptor beta chains drawn from one sample of a study of cytomegalovirus exposure and HLA in healthy donors. Generated by immunoSEQ multiplex PCR, the TCRdb table keeps only in-frame clones and is missing some. The sample shows 150,000 to 200,000 clones, around 84% of them seen only once. Input material: PBMCs. These receptors were collected from a woman younger than 45 in good health and CMV-seropositive. Both conserved end residues are part of each CDR3. Fields, in order: V gene, clone size, D gene, J gene, CDR3 protein, CDR3 DNA. A D gene is named only where the DNA matches it firmly. Expanded clones are given a class, and other clones once, few, many or no size at all.

v_call: TRBV6-5; clone_size: -; d_call: -; j_call: TRBJ2-7; cdr3_aa: CASRVQSPAYEQYF; cdr3_nt: TGTGCCAGCAGGGTACAGTCCCCGGCCTACGAGCAGTACTTC
v_call: TRBV11-2; clone_size: -; d_call: -; j_call: TRBJ2-2; cdr3_aa: CASSSGHNTGELFF; cdr3_nt: TGTGCCAGCAGCTCGGGACACAACACCGGGGAGCTGTTTTTT
v_call: TRBV7-2; clone_size: -; d_call: -; j_call: TRBJ2-2; cdr3_aa: CASSLAGGNTGELFF; cdr3_nt: TGTGCCAGCAGCTTAGCGGGAGGGAACACCGGGGAGCTGTTTTTT
v_call: TRBV2; clone_size: -; d_call: TRBD2; j_call: TRBJ2-2; cdr3_aa: CASSAVAGTGELFF; cdr3_nt: TGTGCCAGCAGTGCGGTAGCGGGCACCGGGGAGCTGTTTTTT
v_call: TRBV9; clone_size: -; d_call: -; j_call: TRBJ2-7; cdr3_aa: CASSPSADRLSEQYF; cdr3_nt: TGTGCCAGCAGCCCGAGCGCCGACCGACTGTCCGAGCAGTACTTC
v_call: TRBV5-4; clone_size: -; d_call: TRBD2; j_call: TRBJ2-1; cdr3_aa: CASLGAGSEQFF; cdr3_nt: TGTGCCAGTCTGGGAGCGGGGAGTGAGCAGTTCTTC
v_call: TRBV11-2; clone_size: -; d_call: -; j_call: TRBJ1-2; cdr3_aa: CASSLGRSNYGYTF; cdr3_nt: TGTGCCAGCAGCTTAGGGAGATCTAACTATGGCTACACCTTC
v_call: TRBV29-1; clone_size: few; d_call: -; j_call: TRBJ1-5; cdr3_aa: CSVEVSSNQPQHF; cdr3_nt: TGCAGCGTTGAGGTCAGTAGCAATCAGCCCCAGCATTTT
v_call: TRBV28; clone_size: -; d_call: -; j_call: TRBJ2-5; cdr3_aa: CASRSTSLWTQYF; cdr3_nt: TGTGCCAGCAGATCTACGTCCTTGTGGACCCAGTACTTC
v_call: TRBV11-3; clone_size: -; d_call: -; j_call: TRBJ2-7; cdr3_aa: CASSLDHGGGGAYEQYF; cdr3_nt: TGTGCCAGCAGCTTAGACCACGGGGGAGGGGGAGCCTACGAGCAGTACTTC
v_call: TRBV5-1; clone_size: -; d_call: -; j_call: TRBJ1-3; cdr3_aa: CASSLGQKGNTIYF; cdr3_nt: TGCGCCAGCAGCTTAGGACAGAAAGGAAACACCATATATTTT
v_call: TRBV25-1; clone_size: -; d_call: -; j_call: TRBJ2-7; cdr3_aa: CASSEAGPSYEQYF; cdr3_nt: TGTGCCAGCAGTGAGGCAGGTCCAAGCTACGAGCAGTACTTC
v_call: TRBV7-9; clone_size: -; d_call: -; j_call: TRBJ1-4; cdr3_aa: CASSHGGADNEKLFF; cdr3_nt: TGTGCCAGCAGCCACGGAGGGGCCGATAATGAAAAACTGTTTTTT
v_call: TRBV19; clone_size: -; d_call: -; j_call: TRBJ2-7; cdr3_aa: CASSLGGTYEQYF; cdr3_nt: TGTGCCAGTAGTCTAGGCGGCACCTACGAGCAGTACTTC
v_call: TRBV6-5; clone_size: -; d_call: -; j_call: TRBJ1-2; cdr3_aa: CASSYSRQPNYGYTF; cdr3_nt: TGTGCCAGCAGTTACTCGCGGCAGCCTAACTATGGCTACACCTTC
v_call: TRBV5-6; clone_size: -; d_call: -; j_call: TRBJ2-1; cdr3_aa: CASSLGGGIYNEQFF; cdr3_nt: TGTGCCAGCAGCTTAGGAGGGGGCATCTACAATGAGCAGTTCTTC
v_call: TRBV5-1; clone_size: -; d_call: TRBD1; j_call: TRBJ2-1; cdr3_aa: CASSLGLGQGNYNEQFF; cdr3_nt: TGCGCCAGCAGCTTGGGACTTGGACAGGGTAACTACAATGAGCAGTTCTTC
v_call: TRBV10-1; clone_size: -; d_call: TRBD2; j_call: TRBJ2-1; cdr3_aa: CASSESGRAYNEQFF; cdr3_nt: TGCGCCAGCAGTGAAAGCGGGAGAGCCTACAATGAGCAGTTCTTC
v_call: TRBV6-1; clone_size: -; d_call: -; j_call: TRBJ2-7; cdr3_aa: CASSEVQGSRNEQYF; cdr3_nt: TGTGCCAGCAGTGAAGTACAGGGCTCTCGGAACGAGCAGTACTTC
v_call: TRBV30; clone_size: few; d_call: TRBD1; j_call: TRBJ1-2; cdr3_aa: CAWSPTTGDANYGYTF; cdr3_nt: TGTGCCTGGAGTCCAACAACAGGGGACGCTAACTATGGCTACACCTTC
v_call: TRBV4-1; clone_size: -; d_call: TRBD2; j_call: TRBJ2-1; cdr3_aa: CASSLGPLADNEQFF; cdr3_nt: TGCGCCAGCAGCCTGGGACCCCTAGCGGACAATGAGCAGTTCTTC
v_call: TRBV29-1; clone_size: once; d_call: -; j_call: TRBJ2-7; cdr3_aa: CSVTAVSYEQYF; cdr3_nt: TGCAGCGTCACCGCGGTCTCCTACGAGCAGTACTTC
v_call: TRBV7-9; clone_size: once; d_call: TRBD2; j_call: TRBJ2-7; cdr3_aa: CASSSHRTSGSYEQYF; cdr3_nt: TGTGCCAGCAGCTCCCACAGGACTAGCGGAAGCTACGAGCAGTACTTC
v_call: TRBV6-5; clone_size: -; d_call: -; j_call: TRBJ2-5; cdr3_aa: CASSYSGTSVETQYF; cdr3_nt: TGTGCCAGCAGTTACTCCGGGACATCTGTGGAGACCCAGTACTTC
v_call: TRBV6-1; clone_size: -; d_call: -; j_call: TRBJ2-7; cdr3_aa: CASSVSGTPSYEQYF; cdr3_nt: TGTGCCAGCAGTGTTTCCGGGACTCCTTCCTACGAGCAGTACTTC
v_call: TRBV5-1; clone_size: -; d_call: TRBD1; j_call: TRBJ2-3; cdr3_aa: CASSSQGDTDTQYF; cdr3_nt: TGCGCCAGCAGCTCGCAGGGGGACACAGATACGCAGTATTTT
v_call: TRBV6-5; clone_size: -; d_call: TRBD1; j_call: TRBJ2-7; cdr3_aa: CASRMDRAAYEQYF; cdr3_nt: TGTGCCAGCAGAATGGACAGGGCTGCCTACGAGCAGTACTTC